The rows below give T cell receptor beta chains drawn from one sample of a study of cytomegalovirus exposure and HLA in healthy donors. Clones were sequenced by immunoSEQ multiplex PCR, and TCRdb holds only the in-frame ones, with some missing. Of approximately 300,000 clones in the sample, roughly 80% are singletons; the top ten hold about 0.3%. The source material was PBMCs. Receptors were obtained from a girl under 10 years old in good health and CMV-seronegative. The CDR3 runs from the conserved cysteine through the conserved F or W. A D gene is named only where the DNA matches it firmly. Rows give clone size only sometimes, using once, few, many, or a class for an expanded clone.

abundance	j_gene	d_gene	v_gene	CDR3aa	CDR3nt
-	TRBJ1-6	-	TRBV9	CASSGPGLHF	TGTGCCAGCAGTGGACCGGGACTCCACTTT
-	TRBJ2-7	-	TRBV6-1	CASSDSEGSYEQYF	TGTGCCAGCAGTGATTCGGAGGGGTCCTACGAGCAGTACTTC
-	TRBJ2-1	-	TRBV12-5	CASGLWAAREFF	TGTGCTAGTGGTTTGTGGGCCGCCCGCGAGTTCTTC
-	TRBJ1-5	-	TRBV2	CASSFPPFTANSNQPQHF	TGTGCCAGCAGTTTTCCCCCATTTACAGCAAATAGCAATCAGCCCCAGCATTTT
once	TRBJ1-1	-	TRBV6-1	CASSEPEHVWRTASRGAFF	TGTGCCAGCAGTGAACCCGAACATGTCTGGCGCACAGCGAGTAGGGGAGCTTTCTTT
-	TRBJ1-1	-	TRBV6-5	CASSEAGQSEAFF	TGTGCCAGCAGTGAAGCAGGGCAGTCTGAAGCTTTCTTT
-	TRBJ2-5	-	TRBV11-2	CASSPFLWLGTQYF	TGTGCCAGCAGTCCGTTTCTTTGGCTAGGGACCCAGTACTTC
-	TRBJ2-7	TRBD1	TRBV2	CASRGQLSSYEQYF	TGTGCCAGCAGGGGACAGTTGAGCTCCTACGAGCAGTACTTC
once	TRBJ2-5	-	TRBV5-4	CASSWGLMGQQETQYF	TGTGCCAGCAGCTGGGGACTGATGGGACAGCAAGAGACCCAGTACTTC
-	TRBJ2-1	TRBD1	TRBV28	CASSLEDRSYNEQFF	TGTGCCAGCAGTTTAGAGGACAGGTCCTACAATGAGCAGTTCTTC
-	TRBJ1-2	TRBD1	TRBV9	CASSVGDRGITLPYGYTF	TGTGCCAGCAGCGTAGGGGACAGGGGTATTACCCTCCCCTATGGCTACACCTTC
-	TRBJ1-2	TRBD1	TRBV5-4	CASSRGQGVYGYTF	TGTGCCAGCAGCCGAGGACAGGGCGTCTATGGCTACACCTTC
-	TRBJ1-5	-	TRBV7-8	CASSLGTGQNQPQHF	TGTGCCAGCAGCTTAGGGACCGGACAGAATCAGCCCCAGCATTTT
-	TRBJ2-7	-	TRBV28	CASTLQQGRAYEQYF	TGTGCCAGCACCTTACAACAGGGCCGTGCCTACGAGCAGTACTTC
-	TRBJ2-7	TRBD2	TRBV13	CASRLAGQHYEQYF	TGTGCCAGCAGGTTAGCGGGACAACACTACGAGCAGTACTTC
-	TRBJ2-5	TRBD2	TRBV28	CASSPGLARQETQYF	TGTGCCAGCAGCCCGGGACTAGCGCGACAAGAGACCCAGTACTTC
-	TRBJ2-7	TRBD2	TRBV10-3	CAISGDYPVDEQYF	TGTGCCATCAGTGGGGACTACCCCGTCGACGAGCAGTACTTC
-	TRBJ2-7	TRBD2	TRBV11-2	CASSLEWGGGEQYF	TGTGCCAGCAGCTTAGAGTGGGGCGGGGGGGAGCAGTACTTC
-	TRBJ2-6	TRBD1	TRBV27	CASTSRQGNPGANVLTF	TGTGCCAGCACCTCCCGACAGGGTAACCCTGGGGCCAACGTCCTGACTTTC
-	TRBJ2-5	TRBD1	TRBV2	CASSEPIDRGHKTQYF	TGTGCCAGCAGCGAACCAATAGACAGGGGGCATAAGACCCAGTACTTC
-	TRBJ2-1	TRBD2	TRBV7-2	CASSKSGGHRNEQFF	TGTGCCAGCAGCAAGAGCGGGGGGCACAGGAATGAGCAGTTCTTC
-	TRBJ1-4	-	TRBV2	CASSENGGAEKLFF	TGTGCCAGCAGTGAAAACGGGGGGGCTGAAAAACTGTTTTTT
-	TRBJ2-7	-	TRBV4-1	CASSQGLLEAREQYF	TGCGCCAGCAGCCAAGGTCTACTAGAGGCCCGCGAGCAGTACTTC
-	TRBJ2-5	TRBD1	TRBV7-8	CASSSRTGKETQYF	TGTGCCAGCAGCTCCAGGACAGGGAAGGAGACCCAGTACTTC
-	TRBJ2-7	TRBD2	TRBV7-9	CSSSLSGTEYEQYF	TGTTCCAGCAGCTTAAGCGGGACGGAATACGAGCAGTACTTC